This entry concerns a single TCR beta chain. The CDR3 contains 16 residues. Germline CDR1 and CDR2: SQVTM and ANQGSEA. The V and J ends lost 5 bases and 9 bases, in that order; junction bases with no gene match: 15. Libraries were prepared by immunoSEQ multiplex PCR; TCRdb keeps only in-frame clonotypes and omits some of them. The top ten hold approximately 2.6% of the sample, which has 65,000 to 70,000 clones, roughly 90% seen once. This sample stems from a study of OX40 agonist ivuxolimab in advanced cancers. Study background: The patients' treatment was ivuxolimab, an agonistic anti-OX40 (CD134) antibody. Participants, about 83% male, averaged around 60 years of age, ranging from about 23 to 90.

This specimen consisted of CD4+ or CD8+ T cells sorted from blood, obtained in a trial of the OX40 agonist ivuxolimab. The chain combines TRBV29-1 with TRBJ2-3; 12 bases are a match to TRBD2. The TCR comes from an adult with an advanced solid tumor such as melanoma, head and neck, liver or kidney cancer. The CDR3 loop reads CSVRSGSSGRARTQYF. CDR3 DNA sequence: TGCAGCGTTCGTTCTGGGTCTAGCGGGAGGGCGCGGACGCAGTATTTT.